Listed here are 8 T cell receptor beta chains from one sample, sequenced in a study of blood T cells in healthy people across ages (dated by TCRdb to the mid-2010s). Library construction relied on 5' RACE. Sequencing took place on an Illumina HiSeq 2500. A second roughly 6 to 12 cycle PCR used a sample-barcoded 5' primer and a J-beta primer mix. In TCRdb, the public reads were trimmed at Q25 with fastp and aligned with MiXCR, with productive beta chains retained. All rows with the same CDR3 protein become a single entry with the most common DNA and genes. Counted in this sample were 1,500,000 or so distinct CDR3 sequences; approximately 42% of them appeared once. 4% of the sample is in the top ten clones. Material for sequencing was blood. These receptors all stem from a woman younger than 35 in good health.

This rearrangement joins TRBV13 to TRBJ1-1; D is unresolved. Looked up from germline, CDR1 is PRHDT and CDR2 is FYEKMQ (reference sequence). There are 14 residues in the CDR3. Trimming shortened V by 4 bases and J by 4 bases, and 13 bases separated the two germline ends. Here the CDR3 DNA reads TGTGCCAGCAGCTCGGGGTTTTCCCCCACTGAAGCTTTCTTT. Translation: CASSSGFSPTEAFF.

The V gene is TRBV7-2, the J gene TRBJ1-5; weak D call: TRBD1 (6 bases). This CDR3 has 14 residues. Per the germline V gene, CDR1 is SGHTA and CDR2 is FQGNSA. Trimming shortened V by 4 bases and J by 6 bases, and 13 bases separated the two germline ends. This CDR3 reads CASSYRGGTQPQHF. CDR3 nucleotide sequence: TGTGCCAGCAGCTATAGGGGGGGGACTCAGCCCCAGCATTTT.

The V and J genes are TRBV12-3 or TRBV12-4 and TRBJ2-5; 8 positions match TRBD1. The end of the DNA aligns better with TRBJ2-7, so the J call may be wrong. This CDR3 is built from 12 residues. DNA of the CDR3: TGTGCCAGCAGGCAGGGGGCCAACGAGCAGTACTTC. This gives the protein CASRQGANEQYF.

The chain has TRBV4-3 and TRBJ1-4; D gene unclear. V was shortened by 1 base and J by 8 bases, with 14 bases between the two germline ends. The CDR3 loop spans 15 amino acids. Germline assignment: CDR1 LGHNA and CDR2 YSLEER. The CDR3 DNA follows: TGCGCCAGCAGCCAAGGCGGACTAGACGGAGAAAAACTGTTTTTT. It encodes CASSQGGLDGEKLFF.

This clonotype came up a few times. The J gene is TRBJ2-7, the V gene TRBV4-3, with 9 bases aligning to TRBD1. The DNA end is a closer match to TRBJ2-5, so the J assignment may be wrong. The germline V gene has CDR1 LGHNA and CDR2 YSLEER. The CDR3 covers 17 residues. Here the CDR3 reads CASSQATGTGLLETQYF. The CDR3 DNA reads as TGCGCCAGCAGCCAAGCAACCGGGACAGGGTTATTAGAGACCCAGTACTTC.

This clonotype was counted a few times. The CDR3 sequence: CSASEFQGSHYGYTF. CDR3 nucleotides: TGCAGTGCCTCCGAATTCCAGGGCTCCCACTATGGCTACACCTTC. The genes are TRBV20-1 and TRBJ1-2; tentatively, D is TRBD1 (5 bases). CDR1 is DFQATT and CDR2 is SNEGSKA in the germline V gene (reference sequence). The CDR3 has 15 residues. The V gene lost 6 bases and the J gene lost 3 bases, with 20 bases spanning the gap.

This clonotype came up once. The CDR3 is CASGWTYGYTF. Here the CDR3 DNA reads TGTGCCAGCGGTTGGACTTATGGCTACACCTTC. The chain combines TRBV6-2 or TRBV6-3 with TRBJ1-2; D remains unclear. Looked up from germline, CDR1 is MNHEY and CDR2 is SVGEGT. This CDR3 is 11 amino acids long. V was clipped by 8 bases and J by 5 bases, with 9 bases between them.

This clonotype was seen only a few times. This chain links TRBV25-1 with TRBJ1-2; no reliable D call. Trimming pared 3 bases from V and 4 bases from J, leaving 9 bases between. This CDR3 region has 13 residues. Germline-derived CDR1 and CDR2 are MGHDK and SYGVNS. The CDR3 bases are TGTGCCAGCAGTGACTGGGTGACCTATGGCTACACCTTC. Its translation: CASSDWVTYGYTF.